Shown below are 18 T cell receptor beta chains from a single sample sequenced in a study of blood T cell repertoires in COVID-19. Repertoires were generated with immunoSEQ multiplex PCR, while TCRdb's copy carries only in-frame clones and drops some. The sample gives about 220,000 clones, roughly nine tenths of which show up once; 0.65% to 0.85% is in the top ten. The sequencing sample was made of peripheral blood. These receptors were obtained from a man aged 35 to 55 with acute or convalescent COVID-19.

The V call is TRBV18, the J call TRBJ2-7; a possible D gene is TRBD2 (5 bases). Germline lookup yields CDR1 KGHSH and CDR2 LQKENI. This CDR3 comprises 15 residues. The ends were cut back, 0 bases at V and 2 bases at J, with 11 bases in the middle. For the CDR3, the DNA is TGTGCCAGCTCACCACCGGGTCCGGGAACCTACGAGCAGTACTTC. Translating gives CASSPPGPGTYEQYF.

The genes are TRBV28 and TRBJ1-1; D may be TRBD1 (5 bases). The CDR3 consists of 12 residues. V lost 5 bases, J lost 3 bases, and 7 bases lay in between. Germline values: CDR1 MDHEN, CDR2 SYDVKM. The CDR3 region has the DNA TGTGCCAGCAGTATAGGGGACACTGAAGCTTTCTTT. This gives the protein CASSIGDTEAFF.

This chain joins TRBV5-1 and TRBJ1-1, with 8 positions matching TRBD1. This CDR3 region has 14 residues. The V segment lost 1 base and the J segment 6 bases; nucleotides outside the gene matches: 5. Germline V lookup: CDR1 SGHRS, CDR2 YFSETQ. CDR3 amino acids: CASSLLQGGSEAFF. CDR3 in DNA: TGCGCCAGCAGCTTGCTACAGGGGGGATCTGAAGCTTTCTTT.

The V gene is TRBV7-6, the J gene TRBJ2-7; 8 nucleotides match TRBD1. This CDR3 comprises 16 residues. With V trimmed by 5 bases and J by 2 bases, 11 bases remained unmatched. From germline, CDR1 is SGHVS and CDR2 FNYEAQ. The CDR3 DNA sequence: TGTGCCAGCAGCGGGCAGGGGGCAGTGGGGGCCTACGAGCAGTACTTC. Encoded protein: CASSGQGAVGAYEQYF.

The CDR3 spells CASSRGQNRVGNEQYF. The CDR3, as DNA: TGTGCCAGCAGCCGGGGACAGAACAGGGTCGGGAACGAGCAGTACTTC. The genes are TRBV13 and TRBJ2-7, with TRBD1 matching 7 bases. V lost 5 bases, J lost 5 bases, and 15 bases stayed unmatched. This CDR3 has 16 amino acids. Germline CDR1 PRHDT, CDR2 FYEKMQ (reference sequence).

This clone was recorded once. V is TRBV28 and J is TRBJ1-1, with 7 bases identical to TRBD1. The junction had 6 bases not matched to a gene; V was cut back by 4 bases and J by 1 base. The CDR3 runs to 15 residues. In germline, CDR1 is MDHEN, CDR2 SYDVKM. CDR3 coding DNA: TGTGCCAGCAGTTGGCCCGGGACAGAGAACACTGAAGCTTTCTTT. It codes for CASSWPGTENTEAFF.

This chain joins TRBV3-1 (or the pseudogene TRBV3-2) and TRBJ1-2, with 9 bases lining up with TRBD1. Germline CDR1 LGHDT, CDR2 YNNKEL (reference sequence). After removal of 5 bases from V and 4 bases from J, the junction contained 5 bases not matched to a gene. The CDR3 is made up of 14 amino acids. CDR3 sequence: CASSSTGGPYGYTF. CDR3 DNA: TGTGCCAGCAGCTCGACAGGGGGACCCTATGGCTACACCTTC.

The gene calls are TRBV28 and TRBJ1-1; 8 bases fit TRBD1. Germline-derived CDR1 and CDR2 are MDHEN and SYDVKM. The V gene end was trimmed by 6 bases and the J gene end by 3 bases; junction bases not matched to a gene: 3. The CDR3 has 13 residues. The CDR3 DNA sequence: TGTGCCAGCAGCCTGACAGGGGACACTGAAGCTTTCTTT. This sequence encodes CASSLTGDTEAFF.

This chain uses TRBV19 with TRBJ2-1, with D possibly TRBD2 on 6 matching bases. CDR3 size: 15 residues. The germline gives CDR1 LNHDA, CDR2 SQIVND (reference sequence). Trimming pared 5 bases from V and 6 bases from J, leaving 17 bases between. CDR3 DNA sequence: TGTGCCAGTAGTTCGGTGGGACTCAGCGGCAATGAGCAGTTCTTC. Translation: CASSSVGLSGNEQFF.

DNA of the CDR3: TGTGCCAGCATCAAACAGGGTTCTACCGGGGAGCTGTTTTTT. Its translation is CASIKQGSTGELFF. The chain has TRBV27 and TRBJ2-2; TRBD1 is a possible D gene (6 bases). Trimming left V 7 bases short and J 5 bases short, with 14 bases between. CDR3 length: 14 amino acids. Germline loops: CDR1 MNHEY, CDR2 SMNVEV (reference sequence).

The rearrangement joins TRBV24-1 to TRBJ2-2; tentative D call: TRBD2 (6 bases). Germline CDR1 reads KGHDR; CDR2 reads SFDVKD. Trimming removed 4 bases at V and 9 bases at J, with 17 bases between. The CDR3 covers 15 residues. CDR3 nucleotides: TGTGCCACCAGTGACACGGGAGTCACGGTCCGGGAGCTGTTTTTT. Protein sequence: CATSDTGVTVRELFF.

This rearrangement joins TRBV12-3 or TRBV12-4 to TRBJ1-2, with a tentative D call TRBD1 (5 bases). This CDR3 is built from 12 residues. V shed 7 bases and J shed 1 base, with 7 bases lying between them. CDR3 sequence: CASTTVNYGYTF. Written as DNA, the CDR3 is TGTGCCAGCACGACAGTTAACTATGGCTACACCTTC.

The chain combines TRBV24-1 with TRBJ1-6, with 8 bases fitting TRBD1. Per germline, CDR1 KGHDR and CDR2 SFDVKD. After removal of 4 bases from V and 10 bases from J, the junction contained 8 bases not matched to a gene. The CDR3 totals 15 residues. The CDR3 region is CATSESGQGKSPLHF. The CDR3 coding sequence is TGTGCCACCAGTGAATCTGGACAGGGTAAATCACCCCTCCACTTT.

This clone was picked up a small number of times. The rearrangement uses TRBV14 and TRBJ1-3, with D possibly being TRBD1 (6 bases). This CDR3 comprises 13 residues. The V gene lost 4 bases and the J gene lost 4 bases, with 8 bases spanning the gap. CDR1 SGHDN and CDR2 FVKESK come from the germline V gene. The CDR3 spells CASSRQAGNTIYF. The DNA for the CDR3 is TGTGCCAGCAGCCGACAGGCAGGAAACACCATATATTTT.

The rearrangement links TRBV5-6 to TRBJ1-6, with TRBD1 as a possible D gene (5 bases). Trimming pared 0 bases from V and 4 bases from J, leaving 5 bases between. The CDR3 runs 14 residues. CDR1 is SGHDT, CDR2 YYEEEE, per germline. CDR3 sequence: CASSLGQYNSPLHF. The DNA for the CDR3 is TGTGCCAGCAGCTTGGGACAGTATAATTCACCCCTCCACTTT.

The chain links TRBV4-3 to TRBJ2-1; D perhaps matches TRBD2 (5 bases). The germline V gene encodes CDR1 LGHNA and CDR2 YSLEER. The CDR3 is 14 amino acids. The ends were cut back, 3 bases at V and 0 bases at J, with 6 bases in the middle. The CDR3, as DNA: TGCGCCAGCAGCCACGGAGGCTCCTACAATGAGCAGTTCTTC. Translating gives CASSHGGSYNEQFF.

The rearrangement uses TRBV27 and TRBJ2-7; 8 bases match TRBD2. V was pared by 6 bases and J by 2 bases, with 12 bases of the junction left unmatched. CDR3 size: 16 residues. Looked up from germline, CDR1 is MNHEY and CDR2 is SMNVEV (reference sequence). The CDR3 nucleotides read TGTGCCAGCAGGGGGCACGGGAGGGCCGGAGCCTACGAGCAGTACTTC. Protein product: CASRGHGRAGAYEQYF.

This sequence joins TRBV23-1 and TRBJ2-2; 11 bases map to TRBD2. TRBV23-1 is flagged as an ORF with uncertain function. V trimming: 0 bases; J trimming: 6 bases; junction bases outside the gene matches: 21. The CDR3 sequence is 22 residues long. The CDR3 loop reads CASSQSISLLSSGGPRAGELFF. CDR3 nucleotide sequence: TGCGCCAGCAGTCAATCAATCTCCCTTCTTTCTAGCGGGGGGCCTAGGGCCGGGGAGCTGTTTTTT.